Each of the 21 T cell receptor beta chains below was sequenced from the same sample in a study of shared clonotypes between healthy human individuals. The table came from immunoSEQ multiplex PCR; TCRdb's copy has only in-frame clones and leaves some out. This sample has 450,000 to 500,000 clones; 78% occur once, and the top ten carry more than 10%. Sequencing input: PBMCs. These receptors were collected from a woman aged 40 to 50 in good health. Some clones in this sample may be carry-over from other donors' samples.

V usage is TRBV9 and J usage is TRBJ2-7; no clear D gene. CDR1 and CDR2 from the germline V gene are SGDLS and YYNGEE. V lost 2 bases and J lost 0, with 12 bases in between. The CDR3 runs 15 residues. The CDR3 spells CASSVLWKVSYEQYF. CDR3 DNA: TGTGCCAGCAGCGTGTTGTGGAAGGTCTCCTACGAGCAGTACTTC.

The chain recombines TRBV18 with TRBJ1-2; possibly TRBD1 for D (5 bases). CDR3 size: 16 residues. Germline assignment: CDR1 KGHSH and CDR2 LQKENI. V was trimmed by 4 bases and J by 8 bases, leaving 23 bases between them. The DNA of the CDR3 is TGTGCCAGCTCACTTGAGGCACAGGTTGATCTGTTCGGCTACACCTTC. Translation: CASSLEAQVDLFGYTF.

The gene calls are TRBV9 and TRBJ2-3, with D unclear. V lost 0 bases to trimming and J lost 5 bases, with 7 bases between them. From germline, CDR1 is SGDLS and CDR2 YYNGEE. This CDR3 spans 13 amino acids. CDR3: CASSVVSGDTQYF. CDR3 nucleotide sequence: TGTGCCAGCAGCGTAGTATCCGGAGATACGCAGTATTTT.

This chain links TRBV9 with TRBJ2-5; tentatively, D is TRBD1 (6 bases). In germline, CDR1 is SGDLS, CDR2 YYNGEE. This CDR3 contains 18 residues. Trimming stripped 0 bases from V and 1 base from J, with 19 bases between. In DNA, the CDR3 is TGTGCCAGCAGCGTAGCTCTAGGGGGAAAAACAAGCCAAGAGACCCAGTACTTC. It specifies CASSVALGGKTSQETQYF. Based on the CDR3 plus reference TRBV9 and TRBJ2-5, the full variable domain is DSGVTQTPKHLITATGQRVTLRCSPRSGDLSVYWYQQSLDQGLQFLIQYYNGEERAKGNILERFSAQQFPDLHSELNLSSLELGDSALYFCASSVALGGKTSQETQYFGPGTRLLVL.

The chain links TRBV28 to TRBJ2-1; possible D gene TRBD2, 6 bases. Trimming cost V 8 bases and J 7 bases, with 18 bases left between them. Germline loops: CDR1 MDHEN, CDR2 SYDVKM. The CDR3 sequence is 14 residues long. The CDR3 DNA sequence: TGTGCCAGCTCCACTCTGGGACTTCTAAATGAGCAGTTCTTC. Translating it yields CASSTLGLLNEQFF.

This chain connects TRBV4-2 to TRBJ2-4, with 9 bases identical to TRBD2. J was trimmed by 6 bases and V by 2 bases; bases with no gene match: 8. Germline CDR1 reads LGHNA; CDR2 reads YNFKEQ. The CDR3 runs to 16 residues. The CDR3 loop is CASSQLISGRGNIQYF. DNA of the CDR3: TGTGCCAGCAGCCAACTGATTAGCGGGAGAGGAAACATTCAGTACTTC.

The rearrangement links TRBV11-2 to TRBJ2-7; TRBD2 aligns across 11 bases. This CDR3 is 17 amino acids long. From germline, CDR1 is SGHAT and CDR2 FQNNGV. V lost 6 bases, J lost 6 bases, and 16 bases stayed unmatched. DNA for the CDR3: TGTGCCAGCAGTGGCGGGACTAGCGGATCCCGGGCCGGCGAGCAGTACTTC. Its translation is CASSGGTSGSRAGEQYF. The full variable domain, its missing parts supplied by reference TRBV11-2 and TRBJ2-7, is EAGVAQSPRYKIIEKRQSVAFWCNPISGHATLYWYQQILGQGPKLLIQFQNNGVVDDSQLPKDRFSAERLKGVDSTLKIQPAKLEDSAVYLCASSGGTSGSRAGEQYFGPGTRLTVT.

The CDR3 loop reads CASNFGGSDGELFF. DNA of the CDR3: TGTGCCAGCAATTTTGGGGGATCTGACGGGGAGCTGTTTTTT. The chain combines TRBV6-1 with TRBJ2-2; D assignment may be TRBD1 or TRBD2 (5 bases each). This CDR3 comprises 14 residues. Trimming took 7 bases from V and 7 from J, leaving 16 bases between them. Germline values: CDR1 MNHNS, CDR2 SASEGT.

The chain uses TRBV4-2 and TRBJ2-3; 7 nucleotides line up with TRBD2. The V gene end was trimmed by 1 base and the J gene end by 5 bases; junction bases not matched to a gene: 12. Germline loops: CDR1 LGHNA, CDR2 YNFKEQ. The CDR3 totals 17 residues. CDR3 in amino acids: CASSQAELRGGGDTQYF. For the CDR3, the DNA is TGTGCCAGCAGCCAAGCGGAACTACGCGGGGGAGGAGATACGCAGTATTTT.

Ten or more counts support this clone. The chain employs TRBV5-4 and TRBJ1-4, with 9 bases fitting TRBD1. Germline loops: CDR1 SGHNT, CDR2 YYREEE (reference sequence). J was trimmed by 0 bases and V by 4 bases; bases with no gene match: 10. The CDR3 runs 18 residues. Here the CDR3 reads CASSAGTGHFATNEKLFF. The CDR3, as DNA: TGTGCCAGCAGCGCAGGGACAGGGCATTTTGCAACTAATGAAAAACTGTTTTTT.

This clone was seen once. Other DNA sequences in the same sample also yield this CDR3. The rearrangement links TRBV18 to TRBJ2-1, with a tentative D call TRBD2 (5 bases). The germline V gene encodes CDR1 KGHSH and CDR2 LQKENI. Between the trimmed V and J ends, which lost 3 bases and 0 bases, there was a span of 12 bases. The CDR3 contains 16 residues. The CDR3 nucleotides are TGTGCCAGCTCACCTCTTAGCGTGAGCTCCTACAATGAGCAGTTCTTC. This gives the protein CASSPLSVSSYNEQFF. The variable domain in full, completed from reference TRBV18 and TRBJ2-1, reads NAGVMQNPRHLVRRRGQEARLRCSPMKGHSHVYWYRQLPEEGLKFMVYLQKENIIDESGMPKERFSAEFPKEGPSILRIQQVVRGDSAAYFCASSPLSVSSYNEQFFGPGTRLTVL.

The chain uses TRBV7-2 and TRBJ2-1; the D is unclear. Trimming shortened V by 5 bases and J by 2 bases, and 13 bases separated the two germline ends. Germline-derived CDR1 and CDR2 are SGHTA and FQGNSA. CDR3 length: 15 amino acids. The CDR3 DNA sequence: TGTGCCAGCAGCCCCTTGACTGGGACCTACAATGAGCAGTTCTTC. Translated, it gives CASSPLTGTYNEQFF.

Only a few counts were recorded for this clone. The chain uses TRBV27 and TRBJ2-7; TRBD2 matches 10 bases. J was trimmed by 7 bases and V by 3 bases; bases with no gene match: 6. Germline values: CDR1 MNHEY, CDR2 SMNVEV (reference sequence). The CDR3 spans 14 residues. Here the CDR3 reads CASSFASGRQEQYF. The DNA for the CDR3 is TGTGCCAGCAGTTTTGCTAGCGGGAGACAAGAGCAGTACTTC.

The DNA of the CDR3 is TGTGCCAGCAACCTGAGGGACATCCCCGGCCAAGAGACCCAGTACTTC. Protein: CASNLRDIPGQETQYF. This chain joins TRBV2 and TRBJ2-5; D perhaps matches TRBD1 (6 bases). The germline gives CDR1 SNHLY, CDR2 FYNNEI. V shed 7 bases and J shed 1 base, with 19 bases lying between them. The CDR3 sequence is 16 residues long.

The chain has TRBV28 and TRBJ1-2, with a possible D match to TRBD1 (5 bases). This CDR3 spans 15 amino acids. With 2 bases removed from V and 7 bases from J, the gap between germline ends came to 17 bases. Looked up from germline, CDR1 is MDHEN and CDR2 is SYDVKM. CDR3 sequence (DNA): TGTGCCAGCAGTTTAGGGGCCACTTCCTCGGGTGGCTACACCTTC. Its translation: CASSLGATSSGGYTF.

This clone was seen only once. This may arise from a read error, as a much more abundant clone is one base away. The gene calls are TRBV2 and TRBJ1-5; TRBD1 is a possible D gene (5 bases). Trimming removed 2 bases at V and 0 bases at J, with 8 bases between. The CDR3 consists of 15 residues. Germline V gene lookup returns CDR1 SNHLY and CDR2 FYNNEI. CDR3 DNA sequence: TGTGCCAGCAGTGAACGGGGCGATAGCAATCAGCCCCAGCATTTT. The encoded protein is CASSERGDSNQPQHF.

This clone was seen only a few times. The chain has TRBV7-9 and TRBJ2-3, with D possibly matching TRBD1 (5 bases). Trimming removed 0 bases at V and 5 bases at J, with 6 bases between. Per the germline V gene, CDR1 is SEHNR and CDR2 is FQNEAQ (reference sequence). There are 13 residues in the CDR3. This CDR3 is CASSLAGQDTQYF. The CDR3 DNA follows: TGTGCCAGCAGCTTAGCGGGGCAAGATACGCAGTATTTT.

This clone was seen a single time. CDR3 sequence: CASSVVPGAGGETQYF. The CDR3 coding sequence is TGTGCCAGCAGCGTAGTCCCGGGGGCGGGTGGGGAGACCCAGTACTTC. The chain uses TRBV9 and TRBJ2-5; the D gene could be TRBD1 or TRBD2 (6 bases each). CDR3 length equals 16 residues. Germline values: CDR1 SGDLS, CDR2 YYNGEE. With 0 bases removed from V and 5 bases from J, the gap between germline ends came to 17 bases.

This sequence joins TRBV21-1 and TRBJ1-3; the D call of TRBD1 is as the table states it, not checked on the DNA. TRBV21-1 is a pseudogene. This CDR3 has 14 amino acids. CDR3 amino acids: CASSKAPTGASINF. The CDR3 DNA is TGTGCCAGCAGCAAAGCGCCGACAGGGGCCTCGATAAATTTT.

The CDR3 DNA is TGTGCCAGCAGCGTAGGGACCTCCCCACCCACCGGGGAGCTGTTTTTT. It encodes CASSVGTSPPTGELFF. V is TRBV9 and J is TRBJ2-2; no clear D. Germline loops: CDR1 SGDLS, CDR2 YYNGEE. Trimming removed 0 bases from V and 4 bases from J, with 13 bases in between. CDR3 length: 16 residues.

The CDR3 is CASSLGGAARNEQFF. The CDR3 DNA follows: TGTGCCAGCAGCTTAGGGGGGGCTGCAAGGAATGAGCAGTTCTTC. J is TRBJ2-1 and V is TRBV7-2; D tentatively reads TRBD1 or TRBD2 (6 bases each). V was trimmed by 1 base and J by 7 bases, leaving 14 bases between them. CDR1 is SGHTA and CDR2 is FQGNSA in the germline V gene. The CDR3 runs to 15 residues.